This is a list of T cell receptor beta chains from one sample in a study of T-cell memory formation after mild COVID-19. TCRdb recomputed calls from the 5' RACE reads with MiXCR, one row per CDR3 protein. The sample lists hundreds of thousands of distinct CDR3 sequences, around a sixth occurring once. The sequenced sample consisted of PBMCs or a T cell subset sorted from them (not recorded which). The receptors stem from a man in his late teens or twenties who had mild COVID-19 (a few samples of this study predate the infection). Cell type and time point are not known. The CDR3 runs from the conserved cysteine through the conserved F or W. A D gene is named only where the DNA matches it firmly. The size of a clone is reported for some rows only, either as once, few or many, or as a class for expanded clones.

abundance	v_gene	j_gene	d_gene	CDR3aa	CDR3nt
NA	TRBV5-1	TRBJ1-5	NA	CASSLAPGQPQHF	TGCGCCAGCAGCTTGGCCCCCGGCCAGCCCCAGCATTTT
NA	TRBV5-1	TRBJ2-5	NA	CASSLVGPEETQYF	TGCGCCAGCAGCTTGGTGGGGCCAGAAGAGACCCAGTACTTC
few	TRBV7-8	TRBJ2-3	NA	CASSPDAITDTQYF	TGTGCCAGCAGCCCAGACGCCATCACAGATACGCAGTATTTT
NA	TRBV12-3/TRBV12-4	TRBJ1-1	NA	CASSLTLGAGNTEAFF	TGTGCCAGCAGTTTAACCCTGGGGGCAGGGAACACTGAAGCTTTCTTT
NA	TRBV5-1	TRBJ1-6	TRBD1	CASSTGTGASYNSPLHF	TGCGCCAGCAGCACAGGGACAGGGGCGTCCTATAATTCACCCCTCCACTTT
NA	TRBV4-2	TRBJ2-3	NA	CASSQGRGRDTQYF	TGTGCCAGCAGCCAAGGGCGGGGGCGAGATACGCAGTATTTT
NA	TRBV27	TRBJ2-5	NA	CASSLSIGTEEETQYF	TGTGCCAGCAGTTTATCGATCGGGACGGAGGAAGAGACCCAGTACTTC
NA	TRBV29-1	TRBJ1-2	NA	CSVDMANYGYTF	TGCAGCGTTGACATGGCTAACTATGGCTACACCTTC
many	TRBV6-5	TRBJ2-5	NA	CASSYFETYQETQYF	TGTGCCAGCAGTTACTTTGAGACCTACCAAGAGACCCAGTACTTC
NA	TRBV28	TRBJ2-3	NA	CASTYRGTNMGTDTQYF	TGTGCCAGCACCTACCGGGGGACAAACATGGGCACAGATACGCAGTATTTT
few	TRBV15	TRBJ2-5	TRBD1	CATSRDRGETQYF	TGTGCCACCAGCAGGGACAGGGGAGAGACCCAGTACTTC
few	TRBV20-1	TRBJ1-2	TRBD1	CSAMKTGTNYGYTF	TGCAGTGCTATGAAGACAGGGACTAACTATGGCTACACCTTC
few	TRBV5-1	TRBJ1-6	NA	CASSLYLANSPLHF	TGCGCCAGCAGCTTGTACCTTGCTAATTCACCCCTCCACTTT
once	TRBV19	TRBJ1-2	NA	CASSSQGVSYGYTF	TGTGCCAGTAGTTCACAGGGAGTGAGCTATGGCTACACCTTC
NA	TRBV15	TRBJ2-5	NA	CATSWPREHQYF	TGTGCCACCAGCTGGCCCCGGGAGCACCAGTACTTC
few	TRBV5-5	TRBJ1-1	NA	CASSRETFEAFF	TGTGCCAGCAGCCGCGAGACGTTTGAAGCTTTCTTT
few	TRBV6-6	TRBJ1-4	NA	CASSYSRQNEKLFF	TGTGCCAGCAGTTACTCGAGGCAAAATGAAAAACTGTTTTTT
NA	TRBV10-2	TRBJ2-5	TRBD1	CASMGAGEQGAQKTQYF	TGCGCCAGCATGGGGGCGGGGGAACAGGGGGCGCAGAAGACCCAGTACTTC
NA	TRBV19	TRBJ2-3	NA	CASSMGRAGSTDTQYF	TGTGCCAGTAGTATGGGCAGGGCGGGAAGCACAGATACGCAGTATTTT
few	TRBV6-2/TRBV6-3	TRBJ2-5	NA	CASSNAGSETQYF	TGTGCCAGCAGTAATGCGGGTTCGGAGACCCAGTACTTC